The rows below give T cell receptor beta chains drawn from one sample of a study of shared clonotypes between healthy human individuals. Produced via immunoSEQ multiplex PCR; TCRdb's table is partial and in-frame only. Of 1.5 million to 2.5 million clones in the sample, less than 95% were seen once. The sample consisted of naive CD8+ T cells sorted from blood. The receptors originated from a man younger than 30 in good health. Each CDR3 is given with its conserved first and last residue. Each record gives: V gene, D gene, J gene, clone size, CDR3 DNA, CDR3 protein. A D gene is named only where the DNA matches it firmly. The size field is filled for only some rows; it gives once, few, many or a size class.

V: TRBV5-6; D: .; J: TRBJ2-5; size: .; DNA: TGTGCCAGCAGCTTGGTGCCAGGGCCCAAGTACTTC; CDR3: CASSLVPGPKYF
V: TRBV12-2; D: .; J: TRBJ2-4; size: .; DNA: TGTGCAAGTCGTGGGTCTGGAGCCAAAAACATTCAGTACTTC; CDR3: CASRGSGAKNIQYF
V: TRBV11-1; D: .; J: TRBJ2-2; size: .; DNA: TGTGCCAGCAGCTTAGCCGAGTTGACAGCACGCTTGACCGGGGAGCTGTTTTTT; CDR3: CASSLAELTARLTGELFF
V: TRBV13; D: .; J: TRBJ2-3; size: .; DNA: TGTGCCAGCAGCTTAATCTCGGGGAGCACAGATACGCAGTATTTT; CDR3: CASSLISGSTDTQYF
V: TRBV7-9; D: .; J: TRBJ2-5; size: .; DNA: TGTGCCAGCAGTCCCGATCTAACGAGGGAGACCCAGTACTTC; CDR3: CASSPDLTRETQYF
V: TRBV10-1; D: .; J: TRBJ2-3; size: .; DNA: TGCGCCAGCGGACGGACAGAAGGCACAGATACGCAGTATTTT; CDR3: CASGRTEGTDTQYF
V: TRBV4-1; D: TRBD1; J: TRBJ2-2; size: .; DNA: TGCGCCAGCAGCCCTAGACAGGGCGACAACACCGGGGAGCTGTTTTTT; CDR3: CASSPRQGDNTGELFF
V: TRBV9; D: TRBD2; J: TRBJ2-7; size: once; DNA: TGTGCCAGCAGCGTAGGCGGGACTAGCGGGGCTAGCGAGCAGTACTTC; CDR3: CASSVGGTSGASEQYF
V: TRBV7-9; D: TRBD1; J: TRBJ2-1; size: .; DNA: TGTGCCAGCAGTTTAAATCCCCGGGACAGGGAAACCAATGAGCAGTTCTTC; CDR3: CASSLNPRDRETNEQFF
V: TRBV5-6; D: .; J: TRBJ1-2; size: .; DNA: TGTGCCAGCAGCTTGTCGGGATCCTATGGCTACACCTTC; CDR3: CASSLSGSYGYTF
V: TRBV5-1; D: TRBD2; J: TRBJ2-3; size: .; DNA: TGCGCCAGCAGCTTGGTATCCGTGACTAGCGGCGGCACAGATACGCAGTATTTT; CDR3: CASSLVSVTSGGTDTQYF
V: TRBV10-3; D: .; J: TRBJ1-1; size: .; DNA: TGTGCCATCAGTGAGTCGGGGAAGACTGAAGCTTTCTTT; CDR3: CAISESGKTEAFF
V: TRBV4-3; D: .; J: TRBJ2-1; size: .; DNA: TGCGCCAGCAGCCAAGACAAAGGGGCCTCCTACAATGAGCAGTTCTTC; CDR3: CASSQDKGASYNEQFF
V: TRBV4-1; D: .; J: TRBJ2-7; size: .; DNA: TGCGCCAGCAGCTCTCGGGCCCTAGGGGGCTACGAGCAGTACTTC; CDR3: CASSSRALGGYEQYF
V: TRBV5-5; D: .; J: TRBJ2-5; size: .; DNA: TGTGCCAGCAGCGTGGACCAAGAGACCCAGTACTTC; CDR3: CASSVDQETQYF
V: TRBV5-4; D: .; J: TRBJ2-3; size: .; DNA: TGTGCCAGCAGCTTACTTACAGATACGCAGTATTTT; CDR3: CASSLLTDTQYF
V: TRBV6-5; D: .; J: TRBJ1-1; size: .; DNA: TGTGCCAGCAGTAAAGGTGGGGCTGTTGAAGCTTTCTTT; CDR3: CASSKGGAVEAFF
V: TRBV2; D: .; J: TRBJ1-2; size: once; DNA: TGTGCCAGCAGGTACAGGGTTGGTGACTATGGCTACACCTTC; CDR3: CASRYRVGDYGYTF
V: TRBV9; D: .; J: TRBJ2-6; size: .; DNA: TGTGCCAGCAGCGTAGATTACAGGAGCTCTGGGGCCAACGTCCTGACTTTC; CDR3: CASSVDYRSSGANVLTF
V: TRBV4-1; D: TRBD1; J: TRBJ1-5; size: few; DNA: TGCGCCAGCAGCGCTACTCGGGACAGTCGGCAGCCCCAGCATTTT; CDR3: CASSATRDSRQPQHF
V: TRBV27; D: TRBD1; J: TRBJ2-5; size: .; DNA: TGTGCCAGCGGAGACAGGGGGCAATTTCAAGAGACCCAGTACTTC; CDR3: CASGDRGQFQETQYF
V: TRBV7-2; D: TRBD1; J: TRBJ2-7; size: once; DNA: TGTGCCAGCAGCCCATGGGACAGGGGGAAAGGCGAGCAGTACTTC; CDR3: CASSPWDRGKGEQYF
V: TRBV6-5; D: .; J: TRBJ2-7; size: .; DNA: TGTGCCAGCAGTGGGGGGTTGGGCGAGCAGTACTTC; CDR3: CASSGGLGEQYF
V: TRBV2; D: TRBD2; J: TRBJ2-2; size: .; DNA: TGTGCCAGCAGTGAACCCGCCGCGTATACTAGCGGAGAAGGGCACACCGGGGAGCTGTTTTTT; CDR3: CASSEPAAYTSGEGHTGELFF
V: TRBV6-5; D: .; J: TRBJ2-7; size: .; DNA: TGTGCCAGCAGTTACGGTGGAGAGGACAACGAGCAGTACTTC; CDR3: CASSYGGEDNEQYF
V: TRBV27; D: .; J: TRBJ2-1; size: .; DNA: TGTGCCAGCAGTTCCCGGGGGACGAATGAGCAGTTCTTC; CDR3: CASSSRGTNEQFF
V: TRBV4-3; D: TRBD2; J: TRBJ2-1; size: .; DNA: TGCGCCAGCGGCGGGACTAGCGCCTACAATGAGCAGTTCTTC; CDR3: CASGGTSAYNEQFF
V: TRBV11-2; D: .; J: TRBJ1-2; size: .; DNA: TGTGCCAGCAGCACCCCCGGGACGGCCTATGGCTACACCTTC; CDR3: CASSTPGTAYGYTF
V: TRBV28; D: TRBD1; J: TRBJ2-3; size: .; DNA: TGTGCCAGCAGTCCGGGACAGAGTTTCACAGATACGCAGTATTTT; CDR3: CASSPGQSFTDTQYF
V: TRBV2; D: .; J: TRBJ2-4; size: .; DNA: TGTGCCAGCAGTGAAGCAGGGTGGGAAGCCAAAAACATTCAGTACTTC; CDR3: CASSEAGWEAKNIQYF
V: TRBV9; D: TRBD2; J: TRBJ2-3; size: .; DNA: TGTGCCAGCAGCGGACTAGCGGGAGGGAATCAACGCACAGATACGCAGTATTTT; CDR3: CASSGLAGGNQRTDTQYF
V: TRBV5-6; D: .; J: TRBJ2-7; size: .; DNA: TGTGCCAGCAGCCTAGACAGCGAGCAGTACTTC; CDR3: CASSLDSEQYF
V: TRBV11-2; D: .; J: TRBJ1-1; size: .; DNA: TGTGCCAGCAGCTTAGATCCGGGGAGTACTGAAGCTTTCTTT; CDR3: CASSLDPGSTEAFF
V: TRBV6-5; D: .; J: TRBJ1-1; size: .; DNA: TGTGCCACGGGGCAGGTTATGAACACTGAAGCTTTCTTT; CDR3: CATGQVMNTEAFF
V: TRBV7-8; D: .; J: TRBJ1-1; size: .; DNA: TGTGCCAGCAGCTTAGCGGTCCCGCCAGACACTGAAGCTTTCTTT; CDR3: CASSLAVPPDTEAFF
V: TRBV9; D: .; J: TRBJ1-2; size: .; DNA: TGTGCCAGCAGCTCGAGCCCGAAACAGGAGACGAACTATGGCTACACCTTC; CDR3: CASSSSPKQETNYGYTF
V: TRBV7-9; D: TRBD1; J: TRBJ2-7; size: once; DNA: TGTGCCAGCAGCCCTGTCGGGACAGGGTTCTACGAGCAGTACTTC; CDR3: CASSPVGTGFYEQYF
V: TRBV4-3; D: TRBD1; J: TRBJ2-2; size: .; DNA: TGCGCCAGCAGCCATGGGACAGGGGGGACCGGGGAGCTGTTTTTT; CDR3: CASSHGTGGTGELFF
V: TRBV18; D: TRBD1; J: TRBJ2-7; size: .; DNA: TGTGCCAGCTCACCCGGGACAGATCTCTACGAGCAGTACTTC; CDR3: CASSPGTDLYEQYF
V: TRBV15; D: TRBD2; J: TRBJ2-7; size: .; DNA: TGTGCCACCAGCACCGGGACTACCTACGAGCAGTACTTC; CDR3: CATSTGTTYEQYF
V: TRBV5-1; D: .; J: TRBJ1-1; size: .; DNA: TGCGCCAGCAGCCTAAGTCAGAACACTGAAGCTTTCTTT; CDR3: CASSLSQNTEAFF
V: TRBV27; D: TRBD2; J: TRBJ2-7; size: .; DNA: TGTGCCAGCAGTATCCTAGCGGGAGACTACGAGCAGTACTTC; CDR3: CASSILAGDYEQYF
V: TRBV27; D: .; J: TRBJ2-7; size: .; DNA: TGTGCCAGCAGTTTATTAACGGGGAGTGGGATTTACGAGCAGTACTTC; CDR3: CASSLLTGSGIYEQYF
V: TRBV7-9; D: .; J: TRBJ2-2; size: .; DNA: TGTGCCAGCAGCCCTCAAGACACCGGGGAGCTGTTTTTT; CDR3: CASSPQDTGELFF
V: TRBV2; D: .; J: TRBJ1-1; size: .; DNA: TGTGCCAGCAGTGGTGGGGCAGGGCCCAGCACTGAAGCTTTCTTT; CDR3: CASSGGAGPSTEAFF
V: TRBV5-1; D: .; J: TRBJ2-5; size: .; DNA: TGCGCCAGCAGAGAGTACCAAGAGACCCAGTACTTC; CDR3: CASREYQETQYF
V: TRBV6-4; D: .; J: TRBJ1-2; size: .; DNA: TGTGCCAGCAGTGACGGGTCGGACGGACTCTATGGCTACACCTTC; CDR3: CASSDGSDGLYGYTF
V: TRBV6-1; D: .; J: TRBJ1-1; size: .; DNA: TGTGCCAGCAGTGAAGCGCTTAGCCTTGTCCTCACTGAAGCTTTCTTT; CDR3: CASSEALSLVLTEAFF
V: TRBV21-1; D: .; J: TRBJ2-1; size: .; DNA: TGTGCCAGCGCGAAGGGGGATGAGCAGTTCTTC; CDR3: CASAKGDEQFF
V: TRBV10-2; D: .; J: TRBJ1-1; size: .; DNA: TGCGCCAGCAGTGAGTCGTTGGACGGGAACACTGAAGCTTTCTTT; CDR3: CASSESLDGNTEAFF
V: TRBV5-1; D: .; J: TRBJ2-7; size: .; DNA: TGCGCCAGCAGCCCTCAGGCAGGGGTCTACGAGCAGTACTTC; CDR3: CASSPQAGVYEQYF
V: TRBV28; D: TRBD1; J: TRBJ1-2; size: once; DNA: TGTGCCAGCAGTTTTCGGGACAGGGGACCTAGTTTCTTTGGCTACACCTTC; CDR3: CASSFRDRGPSFFGYTF
V: TRBV5-1; D: .; J: TRBJ2-6; size: .; DNA: TGCGCCAGCAGCTTGGCCCCTGGGGCCAACGTCCTGACTTTC; CDR3: CASSLAPGANVLTF
V: TRBV7-9; D: .; J: TRBJ2-7; size: .; DNA: TGTGCCAGCAGCTTACTTCTGGGGGCAGAAGGCGAGCAGTACTTC; CDR3: CASSLLLGAEGEQYF
V: TRBV6-5; D: .; J: TRBJ2-5; size: .; DNA: TGTGCCAGCAGCCCCTGGACTACGGGGGAGACCCAGTACTTC; CDR3: CASSPWTTGETQYF